This T cell receptor beta chain derives from a study of blood T cell repertoires in COVID-19. Assay: immunoSEQ multiplex PCR; the TCRdb copy retains only in-frame clones and omits some. Of roughly 280,000 clones detected, over 85% appear once; the ten largest clones hold approximately 2%. Participants' own reports of clinical history determined their cohort assignment. CDR1 and CDR2 (germline): SGHRS, YFSETQ. Germline trimming cut 6 bases from V and 6 bases from J; bases unmatched to any gene: 11. There are 16 residues in the CDR3. A single count supports this clone. Sequencing was carried out using PBMCs or T cells enriched from blood (not recorded which). The V gene is TRBV5-1, the J gene TRBJ2-1; 11 bases align to TRBD2. This receptor was taken from a woman aged 60 to 75 who had recovered from COVID-19. CDR3 residues: CASIPSITSGGNEQFF. For the CDR3, the DNA is TGCGCCAGCATCCCTTCTATCACTAGCGGGGGCAATGAGCAGTTCTTC.